This T cell receptor beta chain was sequenced during a study of CD8 T cells in Susac syndrome. An amount of RNA that ranged from roughly 0.45 to 1 ug was reverse transcribed with random hexamers. TCRdb independently ran MiXCR on the immunoSEQ multiplex PCR reads; one entry per CDR3 protein. The repertoire holds around 130,000 distinct CDR3 sequences, around 75% seen once, with roughly 0.5% in the top ten. The CDR3 has 15 amino acids. Germline-derived CDR1 and CDR2 are SGHKS and YYEKEE (reference sequence). Trimming shortened V by 5 bases and J by 5 bases, and 14 bases separated the two germline ends.

The sequence derives from a human donor with multiple sclerosis. The sample was CD8+ T cells from PBMCs. The chain joins TRBV5-5 to TRBJ1-6; TRBD1 is a possible D gene (5 bases). Here the CDR3 reads CASSLGTVNNSPLHF. The CDR3 coding sequence is TGTGCCAGCAGTTTAGGGACGGTGAATAATTCACCCCTCCACTTT.